This TCR beta chain came from a study of PD-1 blockade in classical Hodgkin lymphoma. Study-wide points: It was CD4+ TCR diversity, not CD8+, that rose significantly by C4D1.

The germline V and J ends were trimmed by 1 base and 1 base, with 11 bases remaining between them. The CDR3 covers 15 residues. CDR1 SGHDT and CDR2 YYEEEE come from the germline V gene. Every patient relapsed after autologous stem cell transplantation, and brentuximab vedotin exposure varied. Turning to this clone: Its specificity is not known.

Generated by immunoSEQ multiplex PCR, the TCRdb table keeps only in-frame clones and is missing some. The sample contains tens of thousands of clones, over 60% of which appear only once. The clonotype comes from a human donor with classical Hodgkin lymphoma. Sequencing was performed on peripheral blood mononuclear cells (PBMCs), taken at baseline. V is TRBV5-6 and J is TRBJ1-2; tentatively, D is TRBD1 (6 bases). The CDR3 region has the DNA TGTGCCAGCAGCTTGAGACGGACAGTTAACTATGGCTACACCTTC. It codes for CASSLRRTVNYGYTF. Full variable domain (remainder filled in from reference TRBV5-6 and TRBJ1-2): DAGVTQSPTHLIKTRGQQVTLRCSPKSGHDTVSWYQQALGQGPQFIFQYYEEEERQRGNFPDRFSGHQFPNYSSELNVNALLLGDSALYLCASSLRRTVNYGYTFGSGTRLTVV.